This is a list of T cell receptor beta chains from one sample in a study of T cell responses to AZD1222 COVID-19 vaccine. Sequenced by immunoSEQ multiplex PCR; TCRdb stores in-frame clones only, minus some. The sample has under 200,000 clones; around 88% are singletons. Specimen: peripheral blood, collected 28 days after the second AZD1222 dose. These receptors were taken from an adult who received the AZD1222 COVID-19 vaccine. Both conserved end residues are part of each CDR3. D genes are given only for firm matches. Size is stated for part of the rows, as once, few or many counts, or as a class when the clone is expanded.

size	V	D	J	DNA	CDR3
once	TRBV18	TRBD2	TRBJ2-2	TGTGCCAGCTCACCCGGACTAGCGGGCACCGGGGAGCTGTTTTTT	CASSPGLAGTGELFF
NA	TRBV4-3	NA	TRBJ2-1	TGCGCCAGCAGCCAAGAATGGCGCCAGAATGAGCAGTTCTTC	CASSQEWRQNEQFF
NA	TRBV5-1	TRBD2	TRBJ2-1	TGCGCCAGCAGCAATCTAGCGGGGGGGCTGAACAATGAGCAGTTCTTC	CASSNLAGGLNNEQFF
NA	TRBV10-3	NA	TRBJ1-4	TGTGCCATCAGTGAGACAGGACCTACAACTAATGAAAAACTGTTTTTT	CAISETGPTTNEKLFF
once	TRBV11-2	NA	TRBJ1-6	TGTGCCAGCAGCTTAGGGGGCCAGCTCCACTTT	CASSLGGQLHF
NA	TRBV3-1/TRBV3-2	NA	TRBJ1-2	TGTGCCAGCAGCCAGGGCAGGACCTATGGCTACACCTTC	CASSQGRTYGYTF
NA	TRBV4-2	TRBD1	TRBJ1-1	TGTGCCAGCAGCCAAGACCAGACAGGGGGCGTAGCTTTCTTT	CASSQDQTGGVAFF
NA	TRBV10-3	TRBD1	TRBJ1-5	TGTGCCATCAGTGAGTCGGGCAGGGGGCTAGGCCAGCCCCAGCATTTT	CAISESGRGLGQPQHF
NA	TRBV3-1/TRBV3-2	TRBD2	TRBJ2-3	TGTGCCAGCAGCAAGTCCGTTGGACTAGCGGCCACAGATACGCAGTATTTT	CASSKSVGLAATDTQYF
NA	TRBV12-3/TRBV12-4	TRBD1	TRBJ1-2	TGTGCCAGCGGACAGGGAACTAACTATGGCTACACCTTC	CASGQGTNYGYTF
NA	TRBV2	NA	TRBJ1-1	TGTGCCAGCAAAAAGGAGGAGACAGAGAACACTGAAGCTTTCTTT	CASKKEETENTEAFF
NA	TRBV5-1	TRBD1	TRBJ1-6	TGCGCCAGCAGCACCTCGGGACAGGGAGGGTCACCCCTCCACTTT	CASSTSGQGGSPLHF
NA	TRBV7-8	NA	TRBJ2-5	TGTGCCAGCAGCTCTGCGCGGGGGCGTGGGACCCAGTACTTC	CASSSARGRGTQYF
NA	TRBV5-6	NA	TRBJ2-5	TGTGCCAGCAGCTTGGTACAGGGAGAGACCCAGTACTTC	CASSLVQGETQYF
NA	TRBV28	NA	TRBJ1-2	TGTGCCAGCATAGGGGAGTGGGGCTACACCTTC	CASIGEWGYTF
NA	TRBV5-4	NA	TRBJ1-1	TGTGCCAGCAGCTTGTCGGGCGGGGTCACTGAAGCTTTCTTT	CASSLSGGVTEAFF
few	TRBV3-1/TRBV3-2	NA	TRBJ2-7	TGTGCCAGCAGCCAAGAAAGTAACGAGCAGTACTTC	CASSQESNEQYF
NA	TRBV27	NA	TRBJ2-7	TGTGCCAGCAGTCCCAACCATTACGCTGAGCAGTACTTC	CASSPNHYAEQYF
once	TRBV6-1	TRBD2	TRBJ2-3	TGTGCCAGCAGTGAAGTAGCGGGGGGCACAGATACGCAGTATTTT	CASSEVAGGTDTQYF
NA	TRBV18	NA	TRBJ1-4	TGTGCCAGCTCACCAGGGGGGCTGCCGGATGAAAAACTGTTTTTT	CASSPGGLPDEKLFF
NA	TRBV5-4	TRBD1	TRBJ2-5	TGTGCCAGCAGCTTGGGGGACAGGGAAGAGACCCAGTACTTC	CASSLGDREETQYF
NA	TRBV5-1	TRBD2	TRBJ2-3	TGCGCCAGCAGCACAACTAGCGGGGGAGGTCAATCGCAGTATTTT	CASSTTSGGGQSQYF
few	TRBV4-1	NA	TRBJ1-1	TGCGCCAGCAGCCAAGGCGGGAACCTCCGGGCTGAAGCTTTCTTT	CASSQGGNLRAEAFF
NA	TRBV5-6	NA	TRBJ2-3	TGTGCCAGCAGCTTGGTAGGGGCAGATACGCAGTATTTT	CASSLVGADTQYF
NA	TRBV29-1	TRBD1	TRBJ1-1	TGCAGCGTGGCAGGGGGCCCGGGGGCTGAAGCTTTCTTT	CSVAGGPGAEAFF
NA	TRBV29-1	TRBD2	TRBJ2-3	TGCAGCGTTTCCCCTAGCGGGGGATACGATACGCAGTATTTT	CSVSPSGGYDTQYF
NA	TRBV4-1	NA	TRBJ2-5	TGCGCCAGCAGCCAAGTTTCTCACTCCGCAGAGACCCAGTACTTC	CASSQVSHSAETQYF
NA	TRBV5-1	NA	TRBJ2-2	TGCGCCAGCAGCTTCGAATACGGGACCCCAACCGGGGAGCTGTTTTTT	CASSFEYGTPTGELFF
NA	TRBV19	NA	TRBJ1-1	TGTGCCAGTAGTGCCACGACAGGAGTGAACACTGAAGCTTTCTTT	CASSATTGVNTEAFF
NA	TRBV6-4	TRBD1	TRBJ2-7	TGTGCCAGCAGTGCCCCCCCGGGACAGGTAGGCTGCGAGCAGTACTTC	CASSAPPGQVGCEQYF
NA	TRBV5-8	TRBD1	TRBJ2-1	TGTGCCAGCAGCTTCCGACAGGGGGACAATGAGCAGTTCTTC	CASSFRQGDNEQFF
NA	TRBV4-3	TRBD2	TRBJ2-1	TGCGCCAGCAGCCACTTCGGCGAGGAGGGAGGGATTTACAATGAGCAGTTCTTC	CASSHFGEEGGIYNEQFF
NA	TRBV29-1	TRBD1	TRBJ1-2	TGCAGCGTTGAAGAGTACAGGGGGTACGGCTACACCTTC	CSVEEYRGYGYTF
NA	TRBV13	TRBD1	TRBJ1-6	TGTGCCAGCAGCGCGGGGGGGGATGACAGGGGTCCCTCACCCCTCCACTTT	CASSAGGDDRGPSPLHF
NA	TRBV19	NA	TRBJ1-1	TGTGCCAGTAGTATCGGCAGGGGGAACACTGAAGCTTTCTTT	CASSIGRGNTEAFF
NA	TRBV6-1	NA	TRBJ1-3	TGTGCCAGCAGTGACAGGGGACATGGAAACACCATATATTTT	CASSDRGHGNTIYF
NA	TRBV7-8	TRBD2	TRBJ2-5	TGTGCCAGCAGTCTCACTAGCGGGGTTGGGGAGACCCAGTACTTC	CASSLTSGVGETQYF
NA	TRBV3-1/TRBV3-2	NA	TRBJ1-2	TGTGCCAGCAGCCAGAACCTCAGGGAGTTTGGCTACACCTTC	CASSQNLREFGYTF
NA	TRBV15	NA	TRBJ2-3	TGTGCCACCAGCACTGGACTGTTAGATACGCAGTATTTT	CATSTGLLDTQYF
NA	TRBV18	NA	TRBJ1-1	TGTGCCAGCTCACCCTCTTCGGTGAACACTGAAGCTTTCTTT	CASSPSSVNTEAFF
NA	TRBV5-4	NA	TRBJ1-1	TGTGCCAGCAGCTTGGTCGGAGGGTGGAGCACTGAAGCTTTCTTT	CASSLVGGWSTEAFF
few	TRBV4-1	NA	TRBJ1-2	TGCGCCAGCAGCCTATTCGGCGGCATCTATGGCTACACCTTC	CASSLFGGIYGYTF
NA	TRBV7-9	NA	TRBJ1-5	TGTGCCAGCAGCTCTGGACCGGAAGGTCGGCAGCCCCAGCATTTT	CASSSGPEGRQPQHF
NA	TRBV5-1	NA	TRBJ1-3	TGCGCCAGCAGTGACAGCTCTGGAAACACCATATATTTT	CASSDSSGNTIYF
NA	TRBV11-2	TRBD1	TRBJ2-3	TGTGCCAGCAGCTTAGGGGGACAGTACACAGATACGCAGTATTTT	CASSLGGQYTDTQYF
NA	TRBV7-2	NA	TRBJ1-1	TGTGCCAGCAGCTTCAGGGGACTCATGAACACTGAAGCTTTCTTT	CASSFRGLMNTEAFF
NA	TRBV4-3	NA	TRBJ2-7	TGCGCCAGCAGCCAAGATTACCCTGGGAGCTCCTACGAGCAGTACTTC	CASSQDYPGSSYEQYF